This TCR beta chain was identified during a study of vaccination effects on CD4 cells after COVID-19. Study conclusions and caveats: Limitations: small convalescent group and missing early post-infection timepoints. Cross-reactivity toward common cold coronaviruses was confined to only 1 of 255 vaccine-induced clones in healthy vaccinees.

This CDR3 comprises 17 residues. Germline assignment: CDR1 SGDLS and CDR2 YYNGEE. V was pared by 4 bases and J by 3 bases, with 8 bases of the junction left unmatched. TCRdb's copy holds only in-frame clones and misses some; the assay was immunoSEQ multiplex PCR. The sample yields roughly 56,000 clones, over 65% seen once. An approximately 10-day culture period preceded the isolation of CD4+ T cells. Half-medium exchanges with IL-2 medium took place on days 3 and 7. Remarks on this clone: The antigen is not known.

The source of this sequence is a human donor who received a COVID-19 vaccine. The chain carries TRBV9 and TRBJ2-1; 12 positions agree with TRBD2. The sample was CD4+ T cells from PBMCs cultured without peptide, taken before COVID-19 vaccination. The CDR3 DNA follows: TGTGCCAGCAGCTCTACCGGGACTAGCGGGCTCTACAATGAGCAGTTCTTC. It is translated as CASSSTGTSGLYNEQFF.